The source of this TCR beta chain is a study of blood T cell repertoires in COVID-19 (dated by TCRdb to between 2020 and 2021). As for the study more broadly: Collaborator samples came from the United States, Italy and Spain and covered acute and convalescent phases of COVID-19. Where HLA class I and class II types were available, the types were taken from metadata supplied by the sample provider, not from assay-based typing. The prospective study material was composed of cDNA or gDNA derived from T cells, B-cell-depleted T cells, or PBMCs. Deeply sampled blood TCRbeta repertoires from subjects exposed to, actively infected with, or recovered from COVID-19 were included in the dataset. Samples came from the ongoing ImmuneRACE study (first 160 participants) plus 1,254 subjects from 6 global collaborators. A freely available public database, intended as a resource for researchers studying the immune response to SARS-CoV-2, is where the repertoires were released. Nearly every sample came with metadata listing a de-identified subject ID, COVID-19 status, age in years and sex.

The germline V gene (reference sequence) yields MNHEY for CDR1 and SMNVEV for CDR2. Taken from cysteine to phenylalanine, the CDR3 has 16 residues. Solely the CDR3 DNA is kept, with 48 bases framed from the first base. V is trimmed back by 3 bases and J by 4 bases, and the junction contains 10 bases that no gene match accounts for. One collaborating source in Seattle enrolled patients while the patients were actively infected and followed the patients over time throughout the course of disease. The collaborating institutions used their own protocols to collect whole blood in K2EDTA tubes. For TCRbeta analysis, collaborators shipped samples as frozen whole blood, isolated PBMCs, or DNA extracted from either of those sample types. Note on this clone: Its specific antigen is unknown. The input lacks base qualities; no much larger clone sits a single base away.

Study-wide conclusions, independent of this receptor: Clinical and demographic metadata were provided uncurated, with the amount varying by source and participant.

TCRbeta CDR3 regions were amplified from genomic DNA using the immunoSEQ Assay, a bias-controlled multiplex PCR. The original pipeline was this. The number of nucleated cells in each sample was estimated from the amplification of reference gene primers within the assay. To quantify the absolute abundance of each unique TCRbeta CDR3 rearrangement, sequence reads were collapsed and filtered. Productive Simpson clonality was computed per sample as the square root of Simpson's diversity index over productive rearrangements. Sourced from immuneACCESS, this table was stored by TCRdb with only in-frame sequences that have V and J called. A share of the clones is absent; for the studies checked, an unresolved V gene accounts for under half, and the remainder has no known explanation. That table supplies the V and J calls and clone size; D and trimming were determined from the DNA. This sample lists some 310,000 clones; about 90% were detected once. Of the sample, 2.9% falls within the top ten clones.

The sequenced material came from peripheral blood. This TCR was sampled from a woman between 25 and 40 years old with COVID-19, enrolled during active disease. The chain couples TRBV27 to TRBJ2-3, with TRBD1 identical over 7 junction bases. The CDR3 sequence is CASSFSQGFRADTQYF. The DNA reads as follows: TGTGCCAGCAGTTTTTCACAGGGGTTTAGGGCAGATACGCAGTATTTT.